The clone carrying this T cell receptor beta chain has at least ten counts. Its target is not known. Time point here: persistent/refractory GD, antithyroid drugs over 5 years with positive TRAb. After RNA was extracted from PBMCs, the TCR library was made from it. Library construction for TCR beta used iRepertoire HTBI primers and Arm-PCR of CDR3 regions. TCRdb re-called the multiplex PCR reads through MiXCR, storing one row per CDR3 protein. The profile shows over 350,000 distinct CDR3 sequences, around 21% of them singletons. This entry belongs to a study of regulatory T cells in long-lasting Graves disease. Across the study: The study counted Graves' disease as persistent given over 5 years of antithyroid drugs and positive TSH receptor antibodies.

The CDR3 has 20 residues. Unmatched junction bases numbered 17, after V lost 3 bases and J lost 0 bases. Study-level results: New patients shared some 890 public clonotypes, fewer than the 2,741 shared by persistent patients.

The TCR originated in a female donor with Graves disease. Material: peripheral blood mononuclear cells (PBMCs), obtained when the disease was refractory, from a patient treated with antithyroid drugs. This chain uses TRBV12-3 or TRBV12-4 with TRBJ2-7; 10 bases line up with TRBD1. The CDR3 region is CASSFRPIGTGALSSYEQYF. Written as DNA, the CDR3 is TGTGCCAGCAGTTTCCGTCCTATTGGGACAGGGGCCCTGAGCTCCTACGAGCAGTACTTC.